This section outlines one TCR beta chain sequence together with its context. The target antigen is unknown. Each CDR3 protein is one row after TCRdb ran MiXCR on the 5' RACE reads. This table holds hundreds of thousands of distinct CDR3 sequences, over 15% found once. These data belong to a study of T cells after yellow fever vaccination. Study as a whole: Where fractions had low cell numbers, libraries were prepared from them with the SMART-Seq v4 Ultra Low Input RNA kit.

The length of the CDR3 is 17 residues. V shed 2 bases, J shed 6 bases, and the junction held 15 bases outside the gene matches. The germline V gene encodes CDR1 SGHRS and CDR2 YFSETQ. Study-wide points: There was a small share of clonotypes that showed up in both the CD4 and CD8 compartments. Among primary-vaccination clones, most reappeared after the booster, at around 97% for CD4 and approximately 88% for CD8.

The TCR was taken from a man between 18 and 35 years old who received the YFV17D yellow fever vaccine. The V call is TRBV5-1, the J call TRBJ2-3, with 7 bases identical to TRBD1. Sequencing was performed on PBMCs, taken before the yellow fever booster vaccination. The CDR3 DNA follows: TGCGCCAGCAGCTTAGAAGGGAGAGCCGACAGGGCCGATACGCAGTATTTT. Protein product: CASSLEGRADRADTQYF.